This is a list of T cell receptor beta chains from one sample in a study of Ad26.COV2.S vaccination and SARS-CoV-2 variants. Here immunoSEQ multiplex PCR was the method, and the copy in TCRdb shows in-frame clones only, minus some. The table lists about 500,000 clones, 89% of them singletons. The starting material was peripheral blood, obtained in a trial of Ad26.COV2.S vaccine versus placebo. These receptor sequences come from a person between 18 and 65 years old who received the Ad26.COV2.S COVID-19 vaccine or a placebo. Each CDR3 is given with its conserved first and last residue. A D gene is named only where the DNA matches it firmly. Size is stated for part of the rows, as once, few or many counts, or as a class when the clone is expanded.

D gene | clone size | J gene | V gene | CDR3 protein | CDR3 DNA
NA | NA | TRBJ1-6 | TRBV29-1 | CSVRGERVNSPLHF | TGCAGCGTTCGGGGCGAGAGGGTTAATTCACCCCTCCACTTT
TRBD2 | NA | TRBJ2-1 | TRBV13 | CASSTTSGRANEQFF | TGTGCCAGCAGCACGACTAGCGGGAGGGCCAATGAGCAGTTCTTC
TRBD2 | few | TRBJ2-1 | TRBV7-8 | CASSLGIAGGDNEQFF | TGTGCCAGCAGCTTGGGGATAGCGGGAGGGGACAATGAGCAGTTCTTC
NA | NA | TRBJ1-2 | TRBV5-4 | CASSYSIYGYTF | TGTGCCAGCAGCTACAGTATCTATGGCTACACCTTC
NA | NA | TRBJ1-6 | TRBV27 | CASSLAQGLQSPLHF | TGTGCCAGCAGTTTAGCGCAGGGTTTACAATCACCCCTCCACTTT
NA | NA | TRBJ1-5 | TRBV29-1 | CSAATTGGSNQPQHF | TGCAGCGCAGCTACGACAGGTGGTAGCAATCAGCCCCAGCATTTT
NA | NA | TRBJ2-7 | TRBV5-4 | CASSRGNEQYF | TGTGCCAGCAGCCGTGGGAACGAGCAGTACTTC
NA | NA | TRBJ1-4 | TRBV3-1/TRBV3-2 | CASSQGGIRGWEKLFF | TGTGCCAGCAGCCAAGGAGGGATACGGGGCTGGGAAAAACTGTTTTTT
NA | NA | TRBJ2-7 | TRBV27 | CASSLATPTHEQYF | TGTGCCAGCAGTTTAGCAACCCCTACCCACGAGCAGTACTTC
NA | NA | TRBJ2-5 | TRBV7-6 | CASSLRGRETQYF | TGTGCCAGCAGCTTAAGGGGAAGGGAGACCCAGTACTTC
NA | NA | TRBJ1-2 | TRBV6-5 | CASSSRQFLYGYTF | TGTGCCAGCAGTTCACGGCAGTTTCTCTATGGCTACACCTTC
NA | NA | TRBJ1-1 | TRBV3-1/TRBV3-2 | CASSQREFGTEAFF | TGTGCCAGCAGCCAACGGGAGTTCGGCACTGAAGCTTTCTTT
NA | few | TRBJ2-1 | TRBV6-5 | CASSYRGAVSNEQFF | TGTGCCAGCAGTTACCGGGGTGCGGTTAGCAATGAGCAGTTCTTC
TRBD2 | NA | TRBJ2-1 | TRBV5-1 | CASSFRLAGTNEQFF | TGCGCCAGCAGCTTTAGACTAGCGGGAACAAATGAGCAGTTCTTC
NA | NA | TRBJ1-1 | TRBV4-1 | CASSQDLYGGENTEAFF | TGCGCCAGCAGCCAAGATCTTTATGGAGGAGAGAACACTGAAGCTTTCTTT
NA | NA | TRBJ2-1 | TRBV3-1/TRBV3-2 | CASSHPDSLGVNKLFSGNEQFF | TGTGCCAGCAGCCACCCTGACAGCCTCGGGGTTAATAAACTGTTTTCGGGGAATGAGCAGTTCTTC
NA | NA | TRBJ1-2 | TRBV19 | CASAVGWGGYTF | TGTGCCAGTGCCGTGGGATGGGGTGGCTACACCTTC
NA | NA | TRBJ2-3 | TRBV25-1 | CASSEGSKGLTSTDTQYF | TGTGCCAGCAGTGAGGGATCGAAAGGTTTGACTAGCACAGATACGCAGTATTTT
NA | NA | TRBJ2-7 | TRBV5-4 | CASSLAGAEYEQYF | TGTGCCAGCAGCTTGGCTGGAGCCGAATACGAGCAGTACTTC
NA | few | TRBJ1-5 | TRBV6-2/TRBV6-3 | CASSLDSFQPQHF | TGTGCCAGCAGCCTCGACAGTTTTCAGCCCCAGCATTTT
TRBD1 | NA | TRBJ2-7 | TRBV7-8 | CASSLDRGHEQYF | TGTGCCAGCAGCTTAGACAGGGGCCACGAGCAGTACTTC
TRBD2 | few | TRBJ2-1 | TRBV27 | CASSTGLAETYNEQFF | TGTGCCAGCAGTACAGGACTAGCGGAGACCTACAATGAGCAGTTCTTC
TRBD2 | NA | TRBJ2-1 | TRBV10-2 | CASSVGGSEYNEQFF | TGCGCCAGCAGTGTGGGCGGGAGTGAATACAATGAGCAGTTCTTC
NA | NA | TRBJ2-7 | TRBV7-2 | CASSLEPLYSYEQYF | TGTGCCAGCAGCTTGGAGCCCCTTTACTCCTACGAGCAGTACTTC
TRBD1 | NA | TRBJ2-5 | TRBV19 | CASSTSGQGKGETQYF | TGTGCCAGTAGTACCTCGGGACAGGGGAAGGGAGAGACCCAGTACTTC
NA | NA | TRBJ2-2 | TRBV30 | CAWSVKGLAGFGAGELFF | NA
NA | NA | TRBJ2-5 | TRBV11-2 | CASSPVLGREETQYF | TGTGCCAGCAGCCCCGTGCTAGGCAGGGAAGAGACCCAGTACTTC
TRBD1 | NA | TRBJ1-1 | TRBV25-1 | CASDRGWNTEAFF | TGTGCCAGCGACAGGGGATGGAACACTGAAGCTTTCTTT
TRBD2 | NA | TRBJ2-2 | TRBV19 | CASSIPAGGVPGELFF | TGTGCCAGTAGTATTCCTGCGGGAGGAGTCCCCGGGGAGCTGTTTTTT
NA | NA | TRBJ1-1 | TRBV7-8 | CASSLTPQSGGRFIPNTEAFF | TGTGCCAGCAGCTTAACTCCCCAAAGCGGGGGGCGGTTTATACCGAACACTGAAGCTTTCTTT
NA | NA | TRBJ1-1 | TRBV6-2/TRBV6-3 | CASSYSISQGSTEAFF | TGTGCCAGCAGTTACTCGATTTCGCAGGGAAGTACTGAAGCTTTCTTT
TRBD1 | NA | TRBJ2-1 | TRBV3-1/TRBV3-2 | CASSQPGTGINEQFF | TGTGCCAGCAGCCAACCCGGGACAGGGATCAATGAGCAGTTCTTC
NA | NA | TRBJ1-3 | TRBV9 | CASSADRGSGNTIYF | TGTGCCAGCAGCGCTGACCGGGGGTCTGGAAACACCATATATTTT
TRBD1 | NA | TRBJ2-1 | TRBV7-2 | CASCQNTYPGQGFNEQFF | TGTGCCAGCTGCCAAAATACCTACCCGGGACAGGGGTTCAATGAGCAGTTCTTC
NA | NA | TRBJ1-4 | TRBV19 | CASRERGTNEKLFF | TGTGCCAGTAGAGAAAGGGGGACTAATGAAAAACTGTTTTTT